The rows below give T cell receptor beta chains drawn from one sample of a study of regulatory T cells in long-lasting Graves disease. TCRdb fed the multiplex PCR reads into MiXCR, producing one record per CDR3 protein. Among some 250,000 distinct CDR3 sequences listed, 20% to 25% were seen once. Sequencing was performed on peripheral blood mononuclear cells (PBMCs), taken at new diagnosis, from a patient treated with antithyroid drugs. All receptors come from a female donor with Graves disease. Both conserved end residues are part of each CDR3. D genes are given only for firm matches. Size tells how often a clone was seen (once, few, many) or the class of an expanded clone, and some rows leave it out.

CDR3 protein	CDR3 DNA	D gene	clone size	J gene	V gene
CASSRGTGTGNNEQFF	TGTGCCAGCAGCCGAGGGACCGGGACAGGGAACAATGAGCAGTTCTTC	TRBD1	many	TRBJ2-1	TRBV7-2
CASSPRTGEDSYNEQFF	TGTGCCAGCAGTCCACGGACAGGGGAGGACTCCTACAATGAGCAGTTCTTC	TRBD1	few	TRBJ2-1	TRBV12-3/TRBV12-4
CASSYGLAGDNEQFF	TGCGCCAGCAGCTACGGACTAGCGGGAGACAATGAGCAGTTCTTC	TRBD2	.	TRBJ2-1	TRBV7-2
CASSTGLGYTF	TGTGCCAGCAGCACAGGGCTTGGCTACACCTTC	.	few	TRBJ1-2	TRBV9
CANSQERGTSGTETQYF	TGTGCCAACAGCCAAGAGAGGGGGACCAGCGGGACGGAGACCCAGTACTTC	.	few	TRBJ2-5	TRBV14
CSAREVAGGPHEQYF	TGCAGTGCTAGAGAAGTAGCGGGGGGGCCACACGAGCAGTACTTC	TRBD2	.	TRBJ2-7	TRBV20-1
CASSLGAGGSYEQYF	TGTGCCAGCAGTTTAGGGGCGGGGGGGTCCTACGAGCAGTACTTC	TRBD2	.	TRBJ2-7	TRBV27
CSARESNQPQHF	TGCAGTGCTAGAGAAAGCAATCAGCCCCAGCATTTT	.	many	TRBJ1-5	TRBV20-1
CASSWTASGANVLTF	TGTGCCAGCAGTTGGACAGCCTCTGGGGCCAACGTCCTGACTTTC	.	many	TRBJ2-6	TRBV6-5
CASSAQPQGGFYGYTF	TGTGCCAGCAGCGCCCAGCCACAGGGAGGATTCTATGGCTACACCTTC	.	many	TRBJ1-2	TRBV9
CASSTTGFDGYTF	TGTGCCAGCAGCACGACAGGGTTTGATGGCTACACCTTC	TRBD1	.	TRBJ1-2	TRBV7-2
CASSLGGGIGEKLVF	TGTGCCAGCAGCTTAGGAGGAGGTATCGGTGAAAAACTGGTTTTT	.	few	TRBJ1-4	TRBV7-2
CASSSWAFGAKNIQYF	TGTGCCAGCAGCTCCTGGGCCTTCGGAGCCAAAAACATTCAGTACTTC	.	.	TRBJ2-4	TRBV11-3
CASSFRGQWGYTF	TGTGCCAGCAGCTTCAGGGGGCAATGGGGCTACACCTTC	TRBD1	.	TRBJ1-2	TRBV4-2
CASSSGTGSQETQYF	TGTGCCAGCAGTTCCGGGACAGGGTCCCAAGAGACCCAGTACTTC	TRBD1	.	TRBJ2-5	TRBV12-3/TRBV12-4
CASTSGHSTDTQYF	TGTGCCAGCACGAGTGGACATTCCACAGATACGCAGTATTTT	.	many	TRBJ2-3	TRBV6-1
CASSQGLYNEQFF	TGTGCCAGCAGCCAGGGACTTTATAATGAGCAGTTCTTC	.	many	TRBJ2-1	TRBV7-2
CASSLQGAEAFF	TGCGCCAGCAGCTTGCAGGGCGCTGAAGCTTTCTTT	.	many	TRBJ1-1	TRBV27
CASSLAGMGLATDTQYF	TGTGCCAGCAGCTTAGCGGGAATGGGACTAGCAACAGATACGCAGTATTTT	TRBD2	many	TRBJ2-3	TRBV7-2
CTSSLGGRTDTQYF	TGTACCAGCAGCTTGGGGGGGCGCACAGATACGCAGTATTTT	.	many	TRBJ2-3	TRBV11-3
CASSLGGAGYEQYF	TGTGCCAGCAGCTTAGGGGGGGCTGGTTACGAGCAGTACTTC	.	many	TRBJ2-7	TRBV11-2
CASSYSGTPTGELFF	TGTGCCAGCAGCTACTCCGGGACGCCCACCGGGGAGCTGTTTTTT	.	.	TRBJ2-2	TRBV7-3
CSAPRDSGINEQFF	TGCAGTGCTCCCCGGGATAGCGGGATCAATGAGCAGTTCTTC	TRBD2	.	TRBJ2-1	TRBV20-1
CSARGDRNNYGYTF	TGCAGTGCTAGGGGGGACCGTAATAACTATGGCTACACCTTC	.	few	TRBJ1-2	TRBV20-1
CAISGLAGAKSSYNEQFF	TGTGCCATCAGCGGCCTAGCGGGAGCCAAGAGCTCCTACAATGAGCAGTTCTTC	TRBD2	many	TRBJ2-1	TRBV10-3
CASSQGLAGVNEQFF	TGCGCCAGCAGCCAGGGACTAGCGGGAGTGAATGAGCAGTTCTTC	TRBD2	few	TRBJ2-1	TRBV4-3
CAWAPRDGEAFF	TGTGCCTGGGCCCCCCGGGACGGTGAAGCTTTCTTT	.	many	TRBJ1-1	TRBV30
CASRAGTGWIDTQYF	TGTGCCAGCAGAGCCGGGACAGGGTGGATAGATACGCAGTATTTT	TRBD1	many	TRBJ2-3	TRBV7-6
CASSLSSGTSGGAIKFRELFF	TGTGCCAGCAGTTTATCTTCTGGGACTAGCGGGGGGGCCATAAAGTTCCGGGAGCTGTTTTTT	TRBD2	many	TRBJ2-2	TRBV27
CSAQTTNNEQFF	TGCAGTGCGCAAACTACCAACAATGAGCAGTTCTTC	.	many	TRBJ2-1	TRBV20-1
CASSLTGANVLTF	TGTGCCAGCAGCTTAACCGGGGCCAACGTCCTGACTTTC	.	many	TRBJ2-6	TRBV11-2
CSAPDRGWTDTQYF	TGCAGTGCCCCAGACAGGGGATGGACAGATACGCAGTATTTT	TRBD1	many	TRBJ2-3	TRBV20-1
CSASTSVNYYEQYF	TGCAGTGCTAGTACTAGCGTTAACTACTACGAGCAGTACTTC	TRBD2	.	TRBJ2-7	TRBV20-1
CASTPSSGQGGTGELFF	TGTGCCAGCACTCCAAGTAGTGGACAGGGAGGGACCGGGGAGCTGTTTTTT	.	many	TRBJ2-2	TRBV28
CASSRMEMRTGVAEAFF	TGTGCCAGCAGTAGAATGGAGATGAGGACGGGGGTCGCTGAAGCTTTCTTT	.	many	TRBJ1-1	TRBV6-1
CASRPETSGTNTGELFF	TGTGCCAGCAGACCCGAGACTAGCGGGACGAACACCGGGGAGCTGTTTTTT	TRBD2	.	TRBJ2-2	TRBV6-1
CASLGTSGANEQFF	TGTGCCAGCCTCGGGACTAGCGGGGCCAATGAGCAGTTCTTC	TRBD2	many	TRBJ2-1	TRBV18
CASSITGGGEKLFF	TGTGCCAGTAGTATCACCGGGGGAGGTGAAAAACTGTTTTTT	.	many	TRBJ1-4	TRBV19
CASRIAGGGRTQETQYF	TGCGCCAGCAGAATAGCGGGAGGAGGGAGGACACAAGAGACCCAGTACTTC	TRBD2	.	TRBJ2-5	TRBV5-1
CASSERLGRGSPLHF	TGTGCCAGCAGTGAAAGGTTGGGGAGAGGATCACCCCTCCACTTT	.	many	TRBJ1-6	TRBV6-1
CASSQDIEGANYGYTF	TGCGCCAGCAGCCAAGATATTGAGGGGGCCAACTATGGCTACACCTTC	TRBD1	.	TRBJ1-2	TRBV4-1
CASTPLQSSSYNEQSF	TGTGCCAGCACTCCTCTACAAAGTAGCTCCTACAATGAGCAGTCCTTC	.	.	TRBJ2-1	TRBV6-2/TRBV6-3
CASSEWALSTSASQETQYF	TGTGCCAGCAGTGAATGGGCCCTATCAACTAGCGCCTCCCAAGAGACCCAGTACTTC	TRBD2	many	TRBJ2-5	TRBV2
CASSFRPQGEQFF	TGTGCCAGCAGTTTTCGTCCGCAGGGGGAGCAGTTCTTC	.	.	TRBJ2-1	TRBV6-2/TRBV6-3
CASSLWETQYF	TGTGCCAGCAGTCTCTGGGAGACCCAGTACTTC	.	.	TRBJ2-5	TRBV5-6
CASSHTINSPLHF	TGTGCCAGCAGCCATACAATCAATTCACCCCTCCACTTT	.	many	TRBJ1-6	TRBV11-2
CSAPGSGYGYTF	TGCAGTGCGCCAGGGAGCGGCTATGGCTACACCTTC	.	many	TRBJ1-2	TRBV20-1
CASRTTRDRGETQYF	TGTGCCAGCAGAACTACTCGGGACAGGGGAGAGACCCAGTACTTC	TRBD1	many	TRBJ2-5	TRBV6-2/TRBV6-3
CAISGGLATNYEQYF	TGTGCCATCAGTGGGGGACTAGCGACAAACTACGAGCAGTACTTC	TRBD2	many	TRBJ2-7	TRBV10-3
CSSYTADTQYF	TGCAGTTCATACACCGCAGATACGCAGTATTTT	.	.	TRBJ2-3	TRBV20-1
CASKASGSYEQYF	TGTGCCAGCAAAGCTAGCGGGAGTTACGAGCAGTACTTC	TRBD2	many	TRBJ2-7	TRBV27
CASKSGGTSPYGYTF	TGTGCCAGCAAGTCAGGGGGCACCTCTCCCTATGGCTACACCTTC	TRBD1	many	TRBJ1-2	TRBV2
CASRGTRATEAFF	TGTGCCAGCAGGGGGACCAGGGCCACTGAAGCTTTCTTT	.	many	TRBJ1-1	TRBV2
CAISKTSGGTDTQYF	TGTGCCATCAGTAAGACTAGCGGGGGGACAGATACGCAGTATTTT	TRBD2	.	TRBJ2-3	TRBV10-3